These 28 T cell receptor beta chains were all obtained from the same sample, sequenced in a study of PD-1 blockade in classical Hodgkin lymphoma. Brentuximab vedotin exposure varied, and every patient relapsed after autologous stem cell transplantation. Profiling relied on immunoSEQ multiplex PCR, and the TCRdb table lists in-frame clones only, not all of them. The table lists tens of thousands of clones, around 90% of them singletons, with roughly a fifth in the top ten. Sequencing used peripheral blood mononuclear cells (PBMCs), obtained at baseline. The receptors here all came from a human donor with classical Hodgkin lymphoma.

This chain joins TRBV5-1 and TRBJ1-1; the D is unclear. Deletions cut 0 bases from V and 11 bases from J, with 14 bases between. Germline lookup yields CDR1 SGHRS and CDR2 YFSETQ. This CDR3 has 13 residues. The CDR3 coding sequence is TGCGCCAGCAGCTTGGGGCCCCCGGGAGAGGCTTTCTTT. It codes for CASSLGPPGEAFF.

The V gene is TRBV11-2, the J gene TRBJ1-2, with unresolved D. The CDR3 length is 15 residues. CDR1 is SGHAT, CDR2 FQNNGV, per germline. V was shortened by 1 base and J by 0 bases, with 9 bases between the two germline ends. CDR3 in amino acids: CASSLASHPNYGYTF. CDR3 coding DNA: TGTGCCAGCAGCTTAGCCTCGCACCCTAACTATGGCTACACCTTC.

This clone showed up just once. The V call is TRBV29-1, the J call TRBJ2-1; 9 nucleotides align to TRBD1. Germline trimming cut 6 bases from V and 9 bases from J; bases unmatched to any gene: 12. The V gene's germline CDR1 is SQVTM and CDR2 ANQGSEA. The CDR3 consists of 14 residues. The CDR3 bases are TGCAGCGTCTCTCCCGGGACAGGGAGGGGTGAGCAGTTCTTC. Translating it yields CSVSPGTGRGEQFF.

The V and J genes are TRBV5-1 and TRBJ2-3; a weak D match, TRBD1 (5 bases). The CDR3 has 16 amino acids. Looked up from germline, CDR1 is SGHRS and CDR2 is YFSETQ. V was trimmed by 0 bases and J by 0 bases, leaving 11 bases between them. The CDR3, as DNA: TGCGCCAGCAGCTTGGCCCTGGACAAGAGCACAGATACGCAGTATTTT. Its translation is CASSLALDKSTDTQYF.

This sequence joins TRBV5-1 and TRBJ2-1; TRBD2 matches 13 bases. V dropped 0 bases and J dropped 7; count of bases not matched to a gene: 4. The V gene's germline CDR1 is SGHRS and CDR2 YFSETQ. This CDR3 is built from 16 residues. The CDR3 bases are TGCGCCAGCAGCTTGGAACTAGCGGGAGGGCCGAATGAGCAGTTCTTC. It yields the protein CASSLELAGGPNEQFF. The full variable domain, rest sourced from reference TRBV5-1 and TRBJ2-1, is KAGVTQTPRYLIKTRGQQVTLSCSPISGHRSVSWYQQTPGQGLQFLFEYFSETQRNKGNFPGRFSGRQFSNSRSEMNVSTLELGDSALYLCASSLELAGGPNEQFFGPGTRLTVL.

The chain combines TRBV5-1 with TRBJ2-7; D gene unclear. CDR1 and CDR2 (germline): SGHRS, YFSETQ. V lost 0 bases, J lost 3 bases, and 7 bases lay in between. There are 13 residues in the CDR3. The CDR3 protein is CASSLGDGYEQYF. CDR3 bases: TGCGCCAGCAGCTTGGGCGACGGCTACGAGCAGTACTTC.

The rearrangement links TRBV7-2 to TRBJ1-2, with D perhaps TRBD1 (5 bases). Trimming left V 1 base short and J 7 bases short, with 22 bases between. Germline values: CDR1 SGHTA, CDR2 FQGNSA. The CDR3 consists of 17 residues. CDR3: CASSLGVREAPVGGYTF. CDR3 DNA: TGTGCCAGCAGCTTAGGTGTCAGGGAGGCCCCCGTCGGTGGCTACACCTTC.

This chain links TRBV20-1 with TRBJ2-7; no clear D. Per the germline V gene, CDR1 is DFQATT and CDR2 is SNEGSKA (reference sequence). Trimming removed 1 base from V and 3 bases from J, with 4 bases in between. The length of the CDR3 is 11 residues. The CDR3 reads CSARAHYEQYF. CDR3 DNA: TGCAGTGCTAGAGCTCACTACGAGCAGTACTTC.

V usage is TRBV2 and J usage is TRBJ2-2; 9 bases are shared with TRBD1. CDR1 and CDR2 from the germline V gene are SNHLY and FYNNEI. V gave up 6 bases and J gave up 3 bases; unmatched junction bases: 5. The CDR3 spans 15 residues. The CDR3 spells CASRVTGGDTGELFF. The CDR3, as DNA: TGTGCCAGCAGGGTGACAGGGGGGGACACCGGGGAGCTGTTTTTT.

The table lists this clone with a few counts. The CDR3 is CASRGLRANQPQHF. CDR3 in DNA: TGTGCCAGCAGGGGGTTGAGAGCCAATCAGCCCCAGCATTTT. The V gene is TRBV28, the J gene TRBJ1-5; D unresolved. The CDR3 runs 14 residues. CDR1 and CDR2 (germline): MDHEN, SYDVKM. V gave up 6 bases and J gave up 3 bases, with 12 bases separating them.

CDR3 residues: CASKEVAHTEQYF. CDR3 DNA sequence: TGTGCCAGCAAAGAGGTGGCTCATACCGAGCAGTACTTC. The V call is TRBV28, the J call TRBJ2-7; D is unclear. Germline CDR1 is MDHEN and CDR2 is SYDVKM. Trimming cost V 7 bases and J 6 bases, with 16 bases left between them. The CDR3 is made up of 13 amino acids. The full variable domain, in which reference TRBV28 and TRBJ2-7 provide the parts outside the CDR3, is DVKVTQSSRYLVKRTGEKVFLECVQDMDHENMFWYRQDPGLGLRLIYFSYDVKMKEKGDIPEGYSVSREKKERFSLILESASTNQTSMYLCASKEVAHTEQYFGPGTRLTVT.

V usage is TRBV6-6 and J usage is TRBJ2-7; D remains ambiguous. The CDR3 consists of 11 residues. Looked up from germline, CDR1 is MNHNY and CDR2 is SVGAGI (reference sequence). Trimming shortened V by 5 bases and J by 3 bases, and 5 bases separated the two germline ends. The CDR3 loop is CASSGYYEQYF. The CDR3 DNA is TGTGCCAGCAGTGGCTACTACGAGCAGTACTTC.

This clone was observed a handful of times. Other DNA sequences in the same sample also yield this CDR3. The V and J genes are TRBV27 and TRBJ1-2; weak D call: TRBD1 (5 bases). Trimming removed 2 bases at V and 2 bases at J, with 9 bases between. Germline V gives CDR1 MNHEY, CDR2 SMNVEV (reference sequence). The CDR3 consists of 14 residues. CDR3 amino acids: CASSLKGRNYGYTF. The CDR3 bases are TGTGCCAGCAGTTTAAAGGGACGGAACTATGGCTACACCTTC.

J is TRBJ2-7 and V is TRBV7-2, with 7 bases identical to TRBD1. V lost 5 bases and J lost 7; bases outside the gene matches: 11. The V gene's germline CDR1 is SGHTA and CDR2 FQGNSA. The length of the CDR3 is 14 residues. The CDR3 bases are TGTGCCAGCAGCCAAAATCCGGGACAGACGGAGCAGTACTTC. Translated: CASSQNPGQTEQYF.

This clone was seen once. The genes are TRBV19 and TRBJ1-1; 9 nucleotides match TRBD1. Germline-derived CDR1 and CDR2 are LNHDA and SQIVND (reference sequence). This CDR3 has 13 amino acids. V was pared by 1 base and J by 12 bases, with 6 bases of the junction left unmatched. CDR3 nucleotide sequence: TGTGCCAGTAGTATAGCTCGGGACAGGGCGTCTTTCTTT. Its translation is CASSIARDRASFF.

The sample holds a few counts of this clone. The chain links TRBV4-2 to TRBJ1-2, with D perhaps matching TRBD1 (6 bases). The CDR3 is 14 residues long. Germline lookup yields CDR1 LGHNA and CDR2 YNFKEQ. V was trimmed by 4 bases and J by 2 bases, leaving 11 bases between them. This CDR3 is CASSLWTENYGYTF. The DNA for the CDR3 is TGTGCCAGCAGCCTCTGGACAGAGAACTATGGCTACACCTTC.

The genes are TRBV19 and TRBJ1-4; D is unresolved. Germline V gene lookup returns CDR1 LNHDA and CDR2 SQIVND (reference sequence). The CDR3 consists of 12 residues. The ends were cut back, 5 bases at V and 6 bases at J, with 7 bases in the middle. The CDR3 DNA reads TGTGCCAGTAGTGCACAACATGAAAAACTGTTTTTT. Protein product: CASSAQHEKLFF.

The chain has TRBV19 and TRBJ2-3; 8 nucleotides line up with TRBD2. CDR3 length: 15 amino acids. Unmatched junction bases numbered 9, after V lost 5 bases and J lost 5 bases. In germline, CDR1 is LNHDA, CDR2 SQIVND (reference sequence). CDR3 nucleotide sequence: TGTGCCAGTAGTCCGACCGTGGGACTAGAAGATACGCAGTATTTT. Its protein product is CASSPTVGLEDTQYF.

The gene calls are TRBV27 and TRBJ2-7, with 11 positions matching TRBD2. CDR3 size: 15 residues. Unmatched junction bases numbered 6, after V lost 7 bases and J lost 1 base. Germline V lookup: CDR1 MNHEY, CDR2 SMNVEV (reference sequence). DNA of the CDR3: TGTGCCAGCAAAGGGACTAGCGGATTTTCCTACGAGCAGTACTTC. Encoded protein: CASKGTSGFSYEQYF.

This chain connects TRBV2 to TRBJ2-1; tentatively, D is TRBD2 (6 bases). V was pared by 7 bases and J by 4 bases, with 17 bases between. Germline V lookup: CDR1 SNHLY, CDR2 FYNNEI. This CDR3 spans 15 amino acids. The CDR3 spells CASTPRDLLYNEQFF. As DNA, the CDR3 is TGTGCCAGCACTCCCCGGGACTTGCTTTACAATGAGCAGTTCTTC.

The rearrangement joins TRBV30 to TRBJ1-1; perhaps TRBD1 as D (5 bases). V lost 3 bases and J lost 0, with 14 bases in between. The CDR3 contains 15 residues. In germline, CDR1 is GTSNPN, CDR2 SVGIG (reference sequence). DNA of the CDR3: TGTGCCTGGAGGGGACCGGACATTATGAACACTGAAGCTTTCTTT. Encoded protein: CAWRGPDIMNTEAFF.

The rearrangement uses TRBV27 and TRBJ2-5; 13 nucleotides line up with TRBD2. The CDR3 totals 16 residues. Germline CDR1 reads MNHEY; CDR2 reads SMNVEV (reference sequence). Germline trimming cut 4 bases from V and 5 bases from J; bases unmatched to any gene: 7. CDR3 in amino acids: CASSSPRTSGSETQYF. The CDR3 nucleotides read TGTGCCAGCAGTTCCCCCAGGACTAGCGGGAGTGAGACCCAGTACTTC.

V usage is TRBV11-2 and J usage is TRBJ2-3; D is perhaps TRBD2 (5 bases). The CDR3 is 15 residues long. Germline loops: CDR1 SGHAT, CDR2 FQNNGV. Trimming pared 6 bases from V and 4 bases from J, leaving 17 bases between. The CDR3 bases are TGTGCCAGCAGTCGGCGGGCCCACGGGGCAGATACGCAGTATTTT. As protein: CASSRRAHGADTQYF.

The chain has TRBV5-1 and TRBJ2-6; D may be TRBD2 (6 bases). Per the germline V gene, CDR1 is SGHRS and CDR2 is YFSETQ. V lost 4 bases to trimming and J lost 0 bases, with 8 bases between them. CDR3 length equals 15 residues. The CDR3 region has the DNA TGCGCCAGCAGCCCGGGACTCTCTGGGGCCAACGTCCTGACTTTC. Protein: CASSPGLSGANVLTF.

V usage is TRBV7-2 and J usage is TRBJ1-3; no firm D call. The ends were cut back, 11 bases at V and 0 bases at J, with 11 bases in the middle. The CDR3 is made up of 13 amino acids. CDR1 and CDR2 from the germline V gene are SGHTA and FQGNSA. CDR3 amino acids: CAVVGNSGNTIYF. The CDR3 DNA sequence: TGTGCCGTGGTGGGTAACTCTGGAAACACCATATATTTT.

The chain has TRBV9 and TRBJ1-5; D is unclear. V was cut by 4 bases and J by 0 bases, with 11 bases left in between. The CDR3 runs to 15 residues. CDR1 is SGDLS and CDR2 is YYNGEE in the germline V gene. DNA of the CDR3: TGTGCCAGCAGCCCCTCCCCTAATAGCAATCAGCCCCAGCATTTT. This gives the protein CASSPSPNSNQPQHF.

This chain joins TRBV29-1 and TRBJ2-3; TRBD1 agrees at 8 bases. Germline lookup yields CDR1 SQVTM and CDR2 ANQGSEA. V lost 3 bases and J lost 5; bases outside the gene matches: 13. The CDR3 contains 16 residues. The CDR3 coding sequence is TGCAGCGTTGATCCGTGGAGGCAGGGGGCGAAAGATACGCAGTATTTT. This gives the protein CSVDPWRQGAKDTQYF.

The V gene is TRBV11-2, the J gene TRBJ2-7; a possible D gene is TRBD2 (6 bases). In germline, CDR1 is SGHAT, CDR2 FQNNGV. The CDR3 sequence is 14 residues long. V dropped 5 bases and J dropped 6 bases, with 17 bases sitting between them. The CDR3 DNA is TGTGCCAGCAGCACCCTTGTATGGGGGGTCGAGCAGTACTTC. Translation: CASSTLVWGVEQYF.